What follows are 18 T cell receptor beta chains derived from one specimen sequenced in a study of CD8+ T cells in alopecia areata. It was cDNA, reverse transcribed from extracted RNA, that served as the sequencing template. Some clones are missing from TCRdb's copy, which holds only in-frame ones; the method was immunoSEQ multiplex PCR. The sample has 180,000 or so clones; around half are singletons. As for treatment: oral pan-JAK inhibitor, 5-10 mg twice daily. Sequences were derived from CD8+ T cells sorted from blood, sampled at week 24, from a patient treated with tofacitinib. These receptors were taken from a human donor with alopecia areata.

The rearrangement uses TRBV6-5 and TRBJ1-1; weak D call: TRBD1 (6 bases). Looked up from germline, CDR1 is MNHEY and CDR2 is SVGAGI. V was cut by 0 bases and J by 7 bases, with 18 bases left in between. The CDR3 covers 16 residues. In DNA form, the CDR3 reads TGTGCCAGCAGTTACTCGAGAGGACAGATGATTAATGAAGCTTTCTTT. The encoded protein is CASSYSRGQMINEAFF.

The chain is built from TRBV27 and TRBJ2-3; D might be TRBD1 (6 bases). CDR1 and CDR2 from the germline V gene are MNHEY and SMNVEV (reference sequence). The CDR3 runs to 14 residues. Trimming shortened V by 5 bases and J by 0 bases, and 9 bases separated the two germline ends. The DNA for the CDR3 is TGTGCCAGCAGTGACAGGCAAAGCACAGATACGCAGTATTTT. It is translated as CASSDRQSTDTQYF.

The gene calls are TRBV6-5 and TRBJ2-2, with a possible D match to TRBD2 (6 bases). This CDR3 is 16 amino acids long. Trimming pared 2 bases from V and 4 bases from J, leaving 14 bases between. Germline CDR1 reads MNHEY; CDR2 reads SVGAGI. CDR3 in DNA: TGTGCCAGCAGTTACCAGGAGGGTGGGAGCACCGGGGAGCTGTTTTTT. This gives the protein CASSYQEGGSTGELFF.

This clone was counted ten times or more. The chain uses TRBV7-9 and TRBJ1-2, with D unclear. The V end was cut by 4 bases, the J end by 8 bases, with 14 bases between. The CDR3 spans 13 residues. CDR1 and CDR2 (germline): SEHNR, FQNEAQ (reference sequence). CDR3 nucleotide sequence: TGTGCCAGCAGCTCAGATGACCGCGCCGGCTACACCTTC. Its protein is CASSSDDRAGYTF.

This clone was observed a handful of times. CDR3 sequence: CSVETTSGGTDTQYF. The CDR3 DNA is TGCAGCGTTGAGACAACTAGCGGGGGCACAGATACGCAGTATTTT. This chain links TRBV29-1 with TRBJ2-3, with 10 positions matching TRBD2. The germline V gene has CDR1 SQVTM and CDR2 ANQGSEA. The CDR3 is 15 residues long. V was pared by 3 bases and J by 1 base, with 4 bases of the junction left unmatched.

This chain uses TRBV5-6 with TRBJ2-1; D not resolved. This CDR3 comprises 13 residues. V was clipped by 4 bases and J by 4 bases, with 9 bases between them. Germline CDR1 reads SGHDT; CDR2 reads YYEEEE. CDR3 in amino acids: CASSRLEYNEQFF. DNA for the CDR3: TGTGCCAGCAGCCGTCTTGAGTACAATGAGCAGTTCTTC.

V is TRBV2 and J is TRBJ2-7, with D tentatively TRBD1 (6 bases). The germline V gene has CDR1 SNHLY and CDR2 FYNNEI. The CDR3 totals 13 residues. V gave up 4 bases and J gave up 6 bases, with 13 bases separating them. The CDR3 spells CASSGTELSEQYF. The CDR3 coding sequence is TGTGCCAGCAGTGGGACAGAGTTGTCCGAGCAGTACTTC. The full variable domain, in which reference TRBV2 and TRBJ2-7 provide the parts outside the CDR3, is EPEVTQTPSHQVTQMGQEVILRCVPISNHLYFYWYRQILGQKVEFLVSFYNNEISEKSEIFDDQFSVERPDGSNFTLKIRSTKLEDSAMYFCASSGTELSEQYFGPGTRLTVT.

The chain links TRBV11-2 to TRBJ1-2; a weak D match, TRBD1 (5 bases). Germline assignment: CDR1 SGHAT and CDR2 FQNNGV. V gave up 7 bases and J gave up 0 bases, with 12 bases separating them. This CDR3 has 14 amino acids. The CDR3 DNA reads as TGTGCCAGCACCCTCACAGGATCTAACTATGGCTACACCTTC. Amino acid sequence: CASTLTGSNYGYTF.

The V gene is TRBV29-1, the J gene TRBJ2-1; 7 bases line up with TRBD1. The germline V gene encodes CDR1 SQVTM and CDR2 ANQGSEA. The CDR3 has 14 residues. The J segment lost 3 bases and the V segment lost 3 bases, leaving 5 bases of the junction unmatched. CDR3 loop: CSVDSGTDYNEQFF. For the CDR3, the DNA is TGCAGCGTTGATTCCGGGACAGACTACAATGAGCAGTTCTTC.

The chain employs TRBV4-3 and TRBJ2-7, with D perhaps assigned TRBD1 or TRBD2 (6 bases each). V was cut by 4 bases and J by 0 bases, with 13 bases left in between. Germline CDR1 reads LGHNA; CDR2 reads YSLEER. The CDR3 is 15 amino acids. CDR3 bases: TGCGCCAGCAGCCCGTACGGGGGCAGCTCCTACGAGCAGTACTTC. Translating gives CASSPYGGSSYEQYF.

This clone was seen a handful of times. In DNA, the CDR3 is TGCAGCGTTGCCTCCGGGATGAGCTCCTACAATGAGCAGTTCTTC. It codes for CSVASGMSSYNEQFF. The rearrangement joins TRBV29-1 to TRBJ2-1, with a possible D match to TRBD2 (5 bases). CDR1 and CDR2 (germline): SQVTM, ANQGSEA. Trimming took 4 bases from V and 0 from J, leaving 13 bases between them. The CDR3 totals 15 residues.

The rearrangement links TRBV6-5 to TRBJ2-7; 8 bases map to TRBD2. Germline CDR1 reads MNHEY; CDR2 reads SVGAGI. CDR3 length: 14 residues. With 6 bases clipped from V and 0 bases from J, the junction kept 4 bases outside the gene matches. The CDR3 nucleotides are TGTGCCAGCAGCACGGGGGGGAGCTCCTACGAGCAGTACTTC. It specifies CASSTGGSSYEQYF.

The gene calls are TRBV9 and TRBJ2-6; D is ambiguous. CDR1 and CDR2 from the germline V gene are SGDLS and YYNGEE. Trimming shortened V by 0 bases and J by 1 base, and 2 bases separated the two germline ends. CDR3 length: 14 amino acids. CDR3 region: CASSVESGANVLTF. The DNA for the CDR3 is TGTGCCAGCAGCGTAGAGTCTGGGGCCAACGTCCTGACTTTC.

This clone was detected only once. This chain links TRBV30 with TRBJ2-7; no reliable D call. The germline CDR1 and CDR2 sequences are GTSNPN and SVGIG (reference sequence). Trimming left V 0 bases short and J 7 bases short, with 7 bases between. The CDR3 length is 11 residues. The DNA of the CDR3 is TGTGCCTGGAGTGTTGTGTGGGAGCAGTACTTC. Its protein product is CAWSVVWEQYF.

The genes are TRBV4-1 and TRBJ2-4; D remains ambiguous. CDR3 length equals 13 residues. Germline V gene sequence: CDR1 MGHRA, CDR2 YSYEKL. V was trimmed by 0 bases and J by 8 bases, leaving 8 bases between them. DNA for the CDR3: TGCGCCAGCAGCCAAGATATTGGCTACATTCAGTACTTC. This translates into CASSQDIGYIQYF.

The rearrangement uses TRBV10-3 and TRBJ1-2, with D perhaps TRBD1 (6 bases). Between the trimmed V and J ends, which lost 3 bases and 5 bases, there was a span of 13 bases. Germline CDR1 and CDR2: ENHRY and SYGVKD. The CDR3 loop spans 14 amino acids. DNA for the CDR3: TGTGCCATCAGTGACCGGGACACCCTATATGGCTACACCTTC. It specifies CAISDRDTLYGYTF.

Regarding this clone: At the DNA level, this CDR3 is encoded by other sequences in the same sample as well. The J gene is TRBJ2-5, the V gene TRBV19; no clear D. Per germline, CDR1 LNHDA and CDR2 SQIVND (reference sequence). V dropped 0 bases and J dropped 3 bases, with 5 bases sitting between them. This CDR3 contains 13 residues. The CDR3 sequence: CASSIDLEETQYF. CDR3 DNA: TGTGCCAGTAGTATAGATCTGGAAGAGACCCAGTACTTC.

Only a few counts were recorded for this clone. The chain joins TRBV30 to TRBJ2-3, with D possibly TRBD2 on 5 matching bases. This CDR3 region has 16 residues. The germline V gene encodes CDR1 GTSNPN and CDR2 SVGIG (reference sequence). V lost 1 base, J lost 7 bases, and 21 bases lay in between. As DNA, the CDR3 is TGTGCCTGGAGTGGCCTCGGGATAGACCAACAATATACGCAGTATTTT. This codes for CAWSGLGIDQQYTQYF. The variable domain in full, completed from reference TRBV30 and TRBJ2-3, reads SQTIHQWPATLVQPVGSPLSLECTVEGTSNPNLYWYRQAAGRGLQLLFYSVGIGQISSEVPQNLSASRPQDRQFILSSKKLLLSDSGFYLCAWSGLGIDQQYTQYFGPGTRLTVL.